This is a list of T cell receptor beta chains from one sample in a study of blood T cells in healthy people across ages. TCRdb re-called the 5' RACE reads through MiXCR, storing one row per CDR3 protein. The sample lists around 580,000 distinct CDR3 sequences; around half were seen once. Sequenced material: blood. The receptors derive from a man at least 80 years old in good health. Both conserved end residues are part of each CDR3. D genes are given only for firm matches. Not every row has a clone size; where given, it reads once, few, many or a size class.

>TRBD1|TRBJ2-5|TRBV5-1|few
CASSLMGQGQETQYF
TGCGCCAGCAGCTTGATGGGACAGGGTCAAGAGACCCAGTACTTC
>NA|TRBJ1-1|TRBV6-5|many
CASSYSGAWGSPEAFF
TGTGCCAGCAGTTACTCAGGGGCCTGGGGGAGTCCTGAAGCTTTCTTT
>NA|TRBJ2-7|TRBV3-1|NA
CASSQGLLGYEQYF
TGTGCCAGCAGCCAGGGATTACTAGGCTACGAGCAGTACTTC
>NA|TRBJ2-7|TRBV20-1|NA
CSARAIPGGEQYF
TGCAGTGCTAGAGCCATCCCCGGGGGCGAGCAGTACTTC
>NA|TRBJ1-2|TRBV10-2|few
CASSAAGVVGYTF
TGCGCCAGCAGTGCTGCAGGGGTGGTTGGCTACACCTTC
>TRBD1|TRBJ2-5|TRBV6-2/TRBV6-3|NA
CASSLWTGSPQETQYF
TGTGCCAGCAGTTTATGGACAGGATCCCCCCAAGAGACCCAGTACTTC
>NA|TRBJ1-4|TRBV20-1|few
CSAGFNEKLFF
TGCAGTGCAGGATTTAATGAAAAACTGTTTTTT
>TRBD1|TRBJ2-5|TRBV20-1|NA
CSARRGTGTNEQYF
TGCAGTGCTAGGAGGGGGACAGGGACGAATGAGCAGTACTTC
>TRBD1|TRBJ2-7|TRBV20-1|NA
CSASSGTGSYEQYF
TGCAGTGCTAGTTCCGGGACAGGCTCCTACGAGCAGTACTTC
>NA|TRBJ2-3|TRBV7-3|few
CASSLSRNFHTDTQYF
TGTGCCAGCAGCTTATCTAGGAACTTTCACACAGATACGCAGTATTTT
>NA|TRBJ2-2|TRBV9|NA
CASSALNTGEPFF
TGTGCCAGCAGCGCCCTAAACACCGGGGAGCCGTTTTTT
>NA|TRBJ1-6|TRBV7-2|NA
CASSLNSPEANSPLHF
TGTGCCAGCAGCTTAAACTCCCCCGAGGCGAATTCACCCCTCCACTTT
>NA|TRBJ2-7|TRBV7-2|NA
CASSLGRISTYEQYF
TGTGCCAGCAGCTTAGGTCGCATTAGCACCTACGAGCAGTACTTC
>NA|TRBJ1-2|TRBV7-2|NA
CASSLERGGGYGYTF
TGTGCCAGCAGCTTAGAGCGAGGGGGGGGTTATGGCTACACCTTC
>NA|TRBJ2-1|TRBV7-2|NA
CASSLDTRGGNEQFF
TGTGCCAGCAGCTTAGATACGCGAGGCGGAAATGAGCAGTTCTTC
>NA|TRBJ2-7|TRBV6-1|NA
CASSIELQGFGEQYF
TGTGCCAGCAGCATCGAGCTACAGGGTTTCGGCGAGCAGTACTTC
>NA|TRBJ2-1|TRBV20-1|NA
CSARGVVPEQFF
TGCAGTGCTAGAGGAGTAGTTCCCGAGCAGTTCTTC
>TRBD2|TRBJ2-1|TRBV7-3|NA
CASSLRTSGGYNEQFF
TGTGCCAGCAGCTTAAGGACTAGCGGGGGTTACAATGAGCAGTTCTTC
>TRBD2|TRBJ2-3|TRBV3-1|NA
CASSQRGGLDTQYF
TGTGCTAGCAGCCAGCGGGGGGGCCTGGATACGCAGTATTTT
>NA|TRBJ1-2|TRBV5-1|NA
CASSPITGDNGCTF
TGCGCCAGCAGCCCTATTACAGGAGATAATGGCTGCACCTTC
>TRBD2|TRBJ2-1|TRBV25-1|few
CASSVDIAGGRNEQFF
TGTGCCAGCAGTGTCGATATAGCGGGGGGTAGGAATGAGCAGTTCTTC
>NA|TRBJ2-5|TRBV12-3/TRBV12-4|once
CASSLSAGRETQYF
TGTGCCAGCAGTTTATCGGCAGGAAGGGAGACCCAGTACTTC
>TRBD2|TRBJ2-7|TRBV20-1|few
CSASRSGRMWEQYF
TGCAGTGCTAGCCGTAGCGGGAGAATGTGGGAGCAGTACTTC
>NA|TRBJ1-4|TRBV6-6|many
CASSYSWSTNEKLFF
TGTGCCAGCAGTTATTCTTGGTCAACTAATGAAAAACTGTTTTTT